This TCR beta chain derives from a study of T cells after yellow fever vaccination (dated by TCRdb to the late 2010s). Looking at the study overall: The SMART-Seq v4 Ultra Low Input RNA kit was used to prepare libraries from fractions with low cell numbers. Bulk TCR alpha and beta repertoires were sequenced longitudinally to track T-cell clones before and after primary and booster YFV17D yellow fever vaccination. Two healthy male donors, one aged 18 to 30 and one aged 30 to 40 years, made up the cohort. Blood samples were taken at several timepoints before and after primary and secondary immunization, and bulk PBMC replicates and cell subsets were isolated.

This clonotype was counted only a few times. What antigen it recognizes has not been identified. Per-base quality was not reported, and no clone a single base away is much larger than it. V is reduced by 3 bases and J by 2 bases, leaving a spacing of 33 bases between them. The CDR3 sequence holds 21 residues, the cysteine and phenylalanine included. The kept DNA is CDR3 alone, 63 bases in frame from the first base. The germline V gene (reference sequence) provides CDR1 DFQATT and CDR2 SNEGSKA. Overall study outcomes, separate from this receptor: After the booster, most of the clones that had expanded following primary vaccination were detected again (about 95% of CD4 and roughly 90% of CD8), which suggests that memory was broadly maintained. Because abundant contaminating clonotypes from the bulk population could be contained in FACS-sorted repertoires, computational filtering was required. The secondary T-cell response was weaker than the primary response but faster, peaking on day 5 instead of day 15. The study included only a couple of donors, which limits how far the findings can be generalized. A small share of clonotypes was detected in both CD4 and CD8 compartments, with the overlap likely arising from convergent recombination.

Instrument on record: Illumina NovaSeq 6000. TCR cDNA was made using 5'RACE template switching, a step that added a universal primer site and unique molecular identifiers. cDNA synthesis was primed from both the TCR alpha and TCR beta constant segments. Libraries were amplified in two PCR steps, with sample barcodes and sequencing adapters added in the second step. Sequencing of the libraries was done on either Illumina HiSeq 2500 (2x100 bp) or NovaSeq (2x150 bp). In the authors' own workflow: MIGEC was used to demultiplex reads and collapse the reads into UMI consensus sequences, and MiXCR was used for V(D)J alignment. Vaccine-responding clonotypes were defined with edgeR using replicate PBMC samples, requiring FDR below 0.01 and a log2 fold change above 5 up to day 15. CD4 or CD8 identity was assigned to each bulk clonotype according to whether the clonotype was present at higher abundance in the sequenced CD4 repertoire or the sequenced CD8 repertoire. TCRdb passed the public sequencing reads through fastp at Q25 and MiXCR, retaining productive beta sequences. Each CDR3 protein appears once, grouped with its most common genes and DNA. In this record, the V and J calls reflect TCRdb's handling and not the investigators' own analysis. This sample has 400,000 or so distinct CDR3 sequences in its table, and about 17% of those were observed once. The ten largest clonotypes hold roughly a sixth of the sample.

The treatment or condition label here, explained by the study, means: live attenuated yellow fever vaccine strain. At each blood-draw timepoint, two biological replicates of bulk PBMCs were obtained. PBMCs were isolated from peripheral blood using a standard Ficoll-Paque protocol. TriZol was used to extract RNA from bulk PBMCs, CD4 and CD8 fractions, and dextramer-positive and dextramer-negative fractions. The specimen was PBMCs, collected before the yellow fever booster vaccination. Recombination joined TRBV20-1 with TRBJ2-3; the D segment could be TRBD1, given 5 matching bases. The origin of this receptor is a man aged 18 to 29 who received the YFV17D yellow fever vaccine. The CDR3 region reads CSASAEIRTGPVREHTDTQYF. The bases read TGCAGTGCTAGCGCCGAAATCCGAACAGGCCCCGTCAGGGAACACACAGATACGCAGTATTTT.